This T cell receptor (beta chain) was captured by sequencing in a study of blood T cell repertoires in COVID-19. Study information: Sites in the United States, Italy and Spain provided acute and convalescent COVID-19 samples. Sources were T cells, B-cell-depleted T cells, or PBMCs; the material itself was cDNA or gDNA.

In the original analysis: Amplification of reference gene primers provided the estimated nucleated cell counts. The method was immunoSEQ multiplex PCR; TCRdb's version includes in-frame clones alone and lacks a portion of them. That table furnishes V, J and clone size, whereas the DNA furnished D and trimming. The sample carries around 130,000 clones, around nine tenths recorded once. Germline V gene data show CDR1 as LNHDA and CDR2 as SQIVND (reference sequence). The CDR3 length is 14 residues. V was trimmed by 5 bases and J by 5 bases, leaving 15 bases between them. The specimen sequenced was peripheral blood. This TCR was sampled from a woman between 50 and 59 years old with acute or convalescent COVID-19. The chain has TRBV19 and TRBJ1-2; D uncertain. The CDR3 DNA follows: TGTGCCAGTAGTCCTTCACGAGGAGGTTATGGCTACACCTTC. Translation: CASSPSRGGYGYTF.